A single T cell receptor (beta chain) is shown here with its context. The antigen is undetermined. The data derive from a study of metastatic and nonmetastatic thyroid tumors. About the study: Repertoires of blood and of tissue (tumor or nodule) from malignant and benign thyroid patients were compared.

Study findings and constraints: Across blood and tumor, TCR beta diversity in malignant thyroid tumors was reportedly significantly higher than in benign nodules.

Germline V lookup: CDR1 SGHDT, CDR2 YYEEEE. CDR3 length equals 14 residues. The V end was cut by 0 bases, the J end by 3 bases, with 10 bases between. Patients had received no treatment of any kind before thyroid surgery. Per the authors' pipeline: Building a distant-metastasis classifier for papillary thyroid cancer drew on CDR3 differences across clinicopathological groups. MiXCR re-clonotyped the PCR reads for TCRdb. V and J calls and clone size were set by TCRdb, not the authors. The table has tens of thousands of clones, about 26% seen once; the top ten hold 5% to 7%. The receptor's source is a female donor with papillary thyroid cancer or a benign thyroid nodule (not recorded which). Some clones in this sample may be carry-over from other donors' samples. Material for sequencing was blood. The rearrangement links TRBV5-6 to TRBJ2-7; D is tentatively TRBD1 or TRBD2 (6 bases each). As DNA, the CDR3 is TGTGCCAGCAGCTTGGGGGGGGCGGACTACGAGCAGTACTTC. Protein product: CASSLGGADYEQYF. The complete variable domain, with remaining parts taken from reference TRBV5-6 and TRBJ2-7, reads DAGVTQSPTHLIKTRGQQVTLRCSPKSGHDTVSWYQQALGQGPQFIFQYYEEEERQRGNFPDRFSGHQFPNYSSELNVNALLLGDSALYLCASSLGGADYEQYFGPGTRLTVT.